The 3 T cell receptor beta chains reported below all come from one sample, sequenced in a study of control samples from healthy donors and cancer patients. TCRdb's copy holds only in-frame clones and misses some; the assay was immunoSEQ multiplex PCR. The sample shows roughly 130,000 clones, 90% of them seen only once. Sequencing was performed on blood. These receptor sequences come from a man aged 18 to 30 in good health.

The CDR3 region has the DNA TGCGCCAGCAGCCACCTGAGTGGTCATGAGCAGTTCTTC. This gives the protein CASSHLSGHEQFF. The chain joins TRBV4-3 to TRBJ2-1; D is uncertain. V was pared by 3 bases and J by 8 bases, with 11 bases between. The CDR3 covers 13 residues. CDR1 and CDR2 from the germline V gene are LGHNA and YSLEER.

The chain carries TRBV5-1 and TRBJ2-1; D is possibly TRBD1 (5 bases). CDR1 SGHRS and CDR2 YFSETQ come from the germline V gene. Trimming pared 2 bases from V and 1 base from J, leaving 13 bases between. This CDR3 contains 16 residues. CDR3 coding DNA: TGCGCCAGCAGCTTTGAAGGGGCCGGGTCCTACAATGAGCAGTTCTTC. It is translated as CASSFEGAGSYNEQFF.

The chain recombines TRBV14 with TRBJ2-2; TRBD2 is a possible D gene (6 bases). The CDR3 has 14 residues. Germline V gene data show CDR1 as SGHDN and CDR2 as FVKESK. V was clipped by 3 bases and J by 7 bases, with 12 bases between them. The CDR3 loop is CASSQRKEGGELFF. The CDR3 DNA follows: TGTGCCAGCAGCCAGAGAAAGGAGGGCGGGGAGCTGTTTTTT.